The present T cell receptor beta chain was sequenced within a study of blood T cell repertoires in COVID-19. This clone came up a few times. TCRdb keeps only in-frame clones here, not all; method: immunoSEQ multiplex PCR. This sample has approximately 220,000 clones, with around 87% found just once. With V trimmed by 5 bases and J by 7 bases, 4 bases remained unmatched. The CDR3 is made up of 13 amino acids. Germline V gene sequence: CDR1 MNHEY, CDR2 SVGAGI. The V call is TRBV6-5, the J call TRBJ2-1, with TRBD1 matching 8 bases. Sequencing was performed on peripheral blood. This clonotype was obtained from a man in his 60s who had recovered from COVID-19. CDR3 sequence (DNA): TGTGCCAGCAGTACAGGGGGAAGGAATGAGCAGTTCTTC. Its protein product is CASSTGGRNEQFF.